This T cell receptor (beta chain) originates from a study of cytomegalovirus exposure and HLA in healthy donors. The CDR3 has 12 amino acids. The germline V and J ends were trimmed by 6 bases and 0 bases, with 7 bases remaining between them. CDR1 SQVTM and CDR2 ANQGSEA come from the germline V gene. Amplification used 60 Vbeta primers and 13 Jbeta primers. Profiled with immunoSEQ multiplex PCR; TCRdb holds only in-frame clones, not every one. The sample has 100,000 to 150,000 clones, 65% to 85% seen once. This TCR was sampled from a young woman in good health and CMV-seronegative. The sample comprised PBMCs. The chain has TRBV29-1 and TRBJ2-3; a weak D match, TRBD2 (6 bases). The CDR3 protein is CSVGTSTDTQYF. CDR3 coding DNA: TGCAGCGTCGGGACTAGCACAGATACGCAGTATTTT.